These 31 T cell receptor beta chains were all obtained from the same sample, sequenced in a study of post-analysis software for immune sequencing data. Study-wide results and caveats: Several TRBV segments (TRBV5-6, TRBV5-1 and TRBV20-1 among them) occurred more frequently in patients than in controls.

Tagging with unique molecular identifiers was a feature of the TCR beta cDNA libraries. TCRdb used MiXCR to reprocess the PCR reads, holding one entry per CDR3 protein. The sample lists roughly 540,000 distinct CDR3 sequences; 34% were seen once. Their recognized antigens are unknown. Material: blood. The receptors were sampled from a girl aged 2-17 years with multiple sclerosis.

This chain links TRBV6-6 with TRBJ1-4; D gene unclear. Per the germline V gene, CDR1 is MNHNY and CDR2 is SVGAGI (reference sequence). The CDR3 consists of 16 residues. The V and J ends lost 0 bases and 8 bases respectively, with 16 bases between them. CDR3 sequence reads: CASSYSKRPVREKLFF. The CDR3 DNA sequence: TGTGCCAGCAGTTACTCGAAAAGGCCGGTTCGGGAAAAACTGTTTTTT.

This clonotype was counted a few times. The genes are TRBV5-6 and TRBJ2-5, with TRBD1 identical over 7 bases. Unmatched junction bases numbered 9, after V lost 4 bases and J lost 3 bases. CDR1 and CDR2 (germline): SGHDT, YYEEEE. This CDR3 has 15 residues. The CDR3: CASSAETGMEETQYF. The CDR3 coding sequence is TGTGCCAGCAGCGCCGAGACAGGGATGGAAGAGACCCAGTACTTC. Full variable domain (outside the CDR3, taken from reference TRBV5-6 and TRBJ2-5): DAGVTQSPTHLIKTRGQQVTLRCSPKSGHDTVSWYQQALGQGPQFIFQYYEEEERQRGNFPDRFSGHQFPNYSSELNVNALLLGDSALYLCASSAETGMEETQYFGPGTRLLVL.

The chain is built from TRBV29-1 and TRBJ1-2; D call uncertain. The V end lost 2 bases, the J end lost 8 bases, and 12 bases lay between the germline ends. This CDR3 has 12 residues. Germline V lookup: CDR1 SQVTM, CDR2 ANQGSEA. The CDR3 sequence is CSVETSAEGYTF. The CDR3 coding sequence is TGCAGCGTTGAAACGTCGGCCGAGGGCTACACCTTC.

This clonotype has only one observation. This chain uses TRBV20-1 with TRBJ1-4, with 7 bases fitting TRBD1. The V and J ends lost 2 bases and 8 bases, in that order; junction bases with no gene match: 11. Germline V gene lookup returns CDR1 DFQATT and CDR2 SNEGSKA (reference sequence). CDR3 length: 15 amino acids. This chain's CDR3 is CSARKEGTEGEKLFF. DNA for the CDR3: TGCAGTGCTAGAAAGGAAGGGACAGAAGGCGAAAAACTGTTTTTT.

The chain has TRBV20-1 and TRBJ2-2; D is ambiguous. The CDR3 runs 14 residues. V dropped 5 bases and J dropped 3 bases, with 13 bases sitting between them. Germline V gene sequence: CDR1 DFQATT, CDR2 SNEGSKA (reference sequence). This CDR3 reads CSAPVLRDTGELFF. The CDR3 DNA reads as TGCAGTGCTCCGGTTCTTAGGGACACCGGGGAGCTGTTTTTT.

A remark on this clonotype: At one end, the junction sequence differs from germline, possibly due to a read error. DNA for the CDR3: TGCGCCAGCAGCCAAGGTTGGACAGGGATAGAGGCCCAGTACTTC. Its translation is CASSQGWTGIEAQYF. V is TRBV4-1 and J is TRBJ2-5; TRBD1 aligns across 8 bases. The CDR3 is 15 residues long. Germline V lookup: CDR1 MGHRA, CDR2 YSYEKL.

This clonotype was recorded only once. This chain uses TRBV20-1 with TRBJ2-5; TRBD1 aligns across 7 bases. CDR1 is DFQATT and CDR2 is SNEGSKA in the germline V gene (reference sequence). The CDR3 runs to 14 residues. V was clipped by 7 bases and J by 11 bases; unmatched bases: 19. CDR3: CSGLLSGTAGEQYF. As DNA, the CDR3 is TGCAGTGGCCTACTATCCGGGACAGCTGGGGAGCAGTACTTC.

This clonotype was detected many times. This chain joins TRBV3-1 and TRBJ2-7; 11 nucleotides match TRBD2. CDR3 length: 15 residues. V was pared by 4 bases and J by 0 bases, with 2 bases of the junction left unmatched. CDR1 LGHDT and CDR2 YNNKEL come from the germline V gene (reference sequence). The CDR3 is CASSRLAGPSYEQYF. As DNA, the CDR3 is TGTGCCAGCAGCCGACTAGCGGGGCCCTCCTACGAGCAGTACTTC.

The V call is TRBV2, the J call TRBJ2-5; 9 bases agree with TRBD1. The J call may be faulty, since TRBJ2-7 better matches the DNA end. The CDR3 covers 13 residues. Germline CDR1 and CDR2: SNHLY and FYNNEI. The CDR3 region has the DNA TGTGCCAGCAGACGGACAGGGGAGGTCGAGCAGTACTTC. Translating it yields CASRRTGEVEQYF.

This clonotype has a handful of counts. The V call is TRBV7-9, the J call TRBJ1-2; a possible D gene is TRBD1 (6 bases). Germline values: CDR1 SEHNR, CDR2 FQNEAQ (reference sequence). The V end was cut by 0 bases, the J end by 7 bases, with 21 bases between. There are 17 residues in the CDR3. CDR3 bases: TGTGCCAGCAGCTTAGCGCTCCAGGGGAGTTCGTTCAGTGGCTACACCTTC. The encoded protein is CASSLALQGSSFSGYTF.

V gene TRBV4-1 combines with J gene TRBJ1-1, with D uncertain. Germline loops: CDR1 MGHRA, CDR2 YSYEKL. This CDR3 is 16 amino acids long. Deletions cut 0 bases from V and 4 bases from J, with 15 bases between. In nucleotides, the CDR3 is TGCGCCAGCAGCCAAGATTTCCGGGCCGGGTCCACTGAAGCTTTCTTT. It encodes CASSQDFRAGSTEAFF.

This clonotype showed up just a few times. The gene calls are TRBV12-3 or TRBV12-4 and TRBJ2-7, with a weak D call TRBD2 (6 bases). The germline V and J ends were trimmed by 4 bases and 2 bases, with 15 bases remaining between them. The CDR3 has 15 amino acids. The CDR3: CASSSQGTGAYEQYF. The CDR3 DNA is TGTGCCAGCAGTTCACAAGGGACGGGGGCCTACGAGCAGTACTTC.

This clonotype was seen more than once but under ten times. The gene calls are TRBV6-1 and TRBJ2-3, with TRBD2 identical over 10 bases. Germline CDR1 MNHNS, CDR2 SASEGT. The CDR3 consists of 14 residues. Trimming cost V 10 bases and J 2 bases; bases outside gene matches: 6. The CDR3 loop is CAIWTSGITDTQYF. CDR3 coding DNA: TGTGCCATATGGACTAGCGGAATCACAGATACGCAGTATTTT.

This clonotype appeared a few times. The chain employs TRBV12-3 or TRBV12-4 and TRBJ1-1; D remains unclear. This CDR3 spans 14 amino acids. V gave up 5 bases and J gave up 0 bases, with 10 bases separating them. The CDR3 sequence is CASSKDGMNTEAFF. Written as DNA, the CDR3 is TGTGCCAGCAGTAAGGACGGAATGAACACTGAAGCTTTCTTT.

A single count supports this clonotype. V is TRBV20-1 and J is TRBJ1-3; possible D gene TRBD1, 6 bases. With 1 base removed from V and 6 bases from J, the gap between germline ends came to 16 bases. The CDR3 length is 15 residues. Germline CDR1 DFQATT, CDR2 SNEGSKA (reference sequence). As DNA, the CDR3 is TGCAGTGCTAGAGGATTTGCCGGGGGCCTAAACACCATATATTTT. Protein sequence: CSARGFAGGLNTIYF.

For the CDR3, the DNA is TGTGCCGTTCAGGCCTATGGCTACACCTTC. Residues: CAVQAYGYTF. The J gene is TRBJ1-2, the V gene TRBV7-2; no definite D call. CDR1 SGHTA and CDR2 FQGNSA come from the germline V gene. Deletions cut 11 bases from V and 4 bases from J, with 8 bases between. CDR3 size: 10 residues. Using reference TRBV7-2 and TRBJ1-2 for the parts outside the CDR3, the full variable domain is GAGVSQSPSNKVTEKGKDVELRCDPISGHTALYWYRQSLGQGLEFLIYFQGNSAPDKSGLPSDRFSAERTGGSVSTLTIQRTQQEDSAVYLCAVQAYGYTFGSGTRLTVV.

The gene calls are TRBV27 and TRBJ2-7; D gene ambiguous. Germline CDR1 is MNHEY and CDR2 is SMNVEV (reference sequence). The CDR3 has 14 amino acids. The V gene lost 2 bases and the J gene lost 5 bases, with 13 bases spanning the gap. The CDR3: CASSLGQAGDEQYF. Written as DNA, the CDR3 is TGTGCCAGCAGTTTAGGCCAGGCCGGCGACGAGCAGTACTTC.

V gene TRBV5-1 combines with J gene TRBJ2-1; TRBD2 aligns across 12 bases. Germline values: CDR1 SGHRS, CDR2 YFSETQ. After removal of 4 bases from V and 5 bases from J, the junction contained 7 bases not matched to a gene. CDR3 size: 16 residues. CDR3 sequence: CASSETGLAGNNEQFF. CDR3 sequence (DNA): TGCGCCAGCAGCGAAACCGGACTAGCGGGGAACAATGAGCAGTTCTTC.

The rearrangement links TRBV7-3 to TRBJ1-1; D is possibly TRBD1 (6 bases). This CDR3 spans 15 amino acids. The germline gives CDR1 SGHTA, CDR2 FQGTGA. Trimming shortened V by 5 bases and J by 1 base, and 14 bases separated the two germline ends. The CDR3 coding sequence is TGTGCCAGCAGCCCTCTACAGGGAGGGAACACTGAAGCTTTCTTT. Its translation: CASSPLQGGNTEAFF.

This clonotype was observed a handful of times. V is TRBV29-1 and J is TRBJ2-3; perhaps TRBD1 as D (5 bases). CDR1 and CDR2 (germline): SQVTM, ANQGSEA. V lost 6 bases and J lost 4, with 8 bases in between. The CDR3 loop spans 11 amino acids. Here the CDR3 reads CSVDTADTQYF. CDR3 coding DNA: TGCAGCGTGGACACGGCAGATACGCAGTATTTT.

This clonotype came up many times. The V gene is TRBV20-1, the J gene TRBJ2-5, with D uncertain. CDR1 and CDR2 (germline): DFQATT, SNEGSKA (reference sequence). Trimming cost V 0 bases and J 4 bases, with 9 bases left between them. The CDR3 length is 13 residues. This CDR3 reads CSARDLGGETQYF. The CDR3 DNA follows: TGCAGTGCTAGAGATCTAGGCGGAGAGACCCAGTACTTC.

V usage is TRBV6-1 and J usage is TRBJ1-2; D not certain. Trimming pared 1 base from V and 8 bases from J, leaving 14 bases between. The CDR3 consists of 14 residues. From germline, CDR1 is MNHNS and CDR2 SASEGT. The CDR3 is CASSEGVRRGGYTF. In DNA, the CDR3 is TGTGCCAGCAGTGAAGGGGTTCGACGGGGAGGCTACACCTTC.

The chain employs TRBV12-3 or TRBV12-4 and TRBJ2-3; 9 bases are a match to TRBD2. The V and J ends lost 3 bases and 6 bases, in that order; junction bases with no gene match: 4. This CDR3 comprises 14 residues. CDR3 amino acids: CASSFRAGGDTQYF. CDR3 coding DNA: TGTGCCAGCAGTTTTAGAGCGGGGGGCGATACGCAGTATTTT.

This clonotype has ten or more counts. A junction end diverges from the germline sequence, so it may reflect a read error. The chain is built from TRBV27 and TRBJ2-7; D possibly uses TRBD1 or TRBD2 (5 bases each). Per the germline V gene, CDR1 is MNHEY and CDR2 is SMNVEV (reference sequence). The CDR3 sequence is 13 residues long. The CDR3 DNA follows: TGTGCCAGCAGCTTATCTGGGGGTTACGAGCAGTACTTC. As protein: CASSLSGGYEQYF.

The CDR3 DNA follows: TGTGCCAGTGCTCTTCGCACAGATACGCAGTATTTT. This encodes CASALRTDTQYF. The chain is built from TRBV6-6 and TRBJ2-3; D gene ambiguous. V was shortened by 9 bases and J by 1 base, with 8 bases between the two germline ends. This CDR3 region has 12 residues. Looked up from germline, CDR1 is MNHNY and CDR2 is SVGAGI (reference sequence).

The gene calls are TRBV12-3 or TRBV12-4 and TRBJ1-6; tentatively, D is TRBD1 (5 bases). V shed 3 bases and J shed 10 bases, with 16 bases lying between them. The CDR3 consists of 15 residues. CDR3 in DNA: TGTGCCAGCAGTTTGGGGGGACCCGCGAGGTCACCCCTCCACTTT. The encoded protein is CASSLGGPARSPLHF.

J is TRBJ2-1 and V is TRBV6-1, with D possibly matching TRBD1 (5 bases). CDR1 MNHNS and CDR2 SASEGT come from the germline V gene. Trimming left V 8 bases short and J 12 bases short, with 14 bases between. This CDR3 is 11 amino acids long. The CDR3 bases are TGTGCCAGCCCGATCGGACACTTGCAGTTCTTC. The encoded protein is CASPIGHLQFF.

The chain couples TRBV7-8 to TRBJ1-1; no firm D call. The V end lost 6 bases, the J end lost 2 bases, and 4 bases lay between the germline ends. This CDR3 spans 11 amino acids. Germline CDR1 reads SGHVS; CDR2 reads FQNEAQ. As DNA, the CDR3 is TGTGCCAGCAGGGATAACACTGAAGCTTTCTTT. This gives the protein CASRDNTEAFF.

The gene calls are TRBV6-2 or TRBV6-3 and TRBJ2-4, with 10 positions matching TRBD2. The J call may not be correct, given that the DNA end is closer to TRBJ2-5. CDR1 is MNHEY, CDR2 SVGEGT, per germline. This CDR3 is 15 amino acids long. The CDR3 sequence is CASSKGPGLAETQYF. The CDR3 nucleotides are TGTGCCAGCAGTAAGGGACCGGGACTAGCGGAGACCCAGTACTTC.

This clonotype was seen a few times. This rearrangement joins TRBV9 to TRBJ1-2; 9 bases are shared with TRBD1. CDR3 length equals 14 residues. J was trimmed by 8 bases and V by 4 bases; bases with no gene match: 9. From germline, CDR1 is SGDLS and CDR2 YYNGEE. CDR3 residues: CASSSGQGSGGYTF. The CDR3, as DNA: TGTGCCAGCAGCTCGGGACAGGGTTCAGGCGGCTACACCTTC.

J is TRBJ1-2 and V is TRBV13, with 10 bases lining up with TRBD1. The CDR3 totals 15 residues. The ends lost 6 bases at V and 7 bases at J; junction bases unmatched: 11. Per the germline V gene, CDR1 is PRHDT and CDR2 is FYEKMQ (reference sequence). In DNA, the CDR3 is TGTGCCAGCAGACCCATACGACAGGGGGCGTTTGGCTACACCTTC. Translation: CASRPIRQGAFGYTF.